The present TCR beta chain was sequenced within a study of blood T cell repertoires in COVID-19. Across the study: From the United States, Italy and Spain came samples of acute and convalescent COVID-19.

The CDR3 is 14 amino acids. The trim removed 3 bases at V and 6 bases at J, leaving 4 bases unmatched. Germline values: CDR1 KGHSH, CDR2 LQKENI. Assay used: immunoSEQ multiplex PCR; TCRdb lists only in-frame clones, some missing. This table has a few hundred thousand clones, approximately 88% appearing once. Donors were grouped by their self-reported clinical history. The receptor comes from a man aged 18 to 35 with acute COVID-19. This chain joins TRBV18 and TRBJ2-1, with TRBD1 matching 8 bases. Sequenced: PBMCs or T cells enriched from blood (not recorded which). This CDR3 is CASSPLDRGNEQFF. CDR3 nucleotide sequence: TGTGCCAGCTCACCCTTAGACAGGGGCAATGAGCAGTTCTTC.